A single count supports the clone carrying this T cell receptor (beta chain). Germline values: CDR1 SEHNR, CDR2 FQNEAQ (reference sequence). V lost 1 base to trimming and J lost 1 base, with 13 bases between them. CDR3 length equals 16 residues. The source of the sample is a study of blood T cell repertoires in COVID-19. Overall study context: From the United States, Italy and Spain came samples of acute and convalescent COVID-19. The analysed material was cDNA or gDNA that came from T cells, B-cell-depleted T cells, or PBMCs.

TCRdb's copy holds only in-frame clones and misses some; the assay was immunoSEQ multiplex PCR. The sample has tens of thousands of clones, 84% seen once. This clonotype was obtained from a man over 45 with acute or convalescent COVID-19. The chain carries TRBV7-9 and TRBJ2-5; D may be TRBD1 (6 bases). Sequencing was done on a sample of peripheral blood. The CDR3 DNA follows: TGTGCCAGCAGCTTAGGGGATCAGGGGATCCAAGAGACCCAGTACTTC. Protein product: CASSLGDQGIQETQYF. The full variable domain, with the rest looked up from reference TRBV7-9 and TRBJ2-5, is DTGVSQNPRHKITKRGQNVTFRCDPISEHNRLYWYRQTLGQGPEFLTYFQNEAQLEKSRLLSDRFSAERPKGSFSTLEIQRTEQGDSAMYLCASSLGDQGIQETQYFGPGTRLLVL.